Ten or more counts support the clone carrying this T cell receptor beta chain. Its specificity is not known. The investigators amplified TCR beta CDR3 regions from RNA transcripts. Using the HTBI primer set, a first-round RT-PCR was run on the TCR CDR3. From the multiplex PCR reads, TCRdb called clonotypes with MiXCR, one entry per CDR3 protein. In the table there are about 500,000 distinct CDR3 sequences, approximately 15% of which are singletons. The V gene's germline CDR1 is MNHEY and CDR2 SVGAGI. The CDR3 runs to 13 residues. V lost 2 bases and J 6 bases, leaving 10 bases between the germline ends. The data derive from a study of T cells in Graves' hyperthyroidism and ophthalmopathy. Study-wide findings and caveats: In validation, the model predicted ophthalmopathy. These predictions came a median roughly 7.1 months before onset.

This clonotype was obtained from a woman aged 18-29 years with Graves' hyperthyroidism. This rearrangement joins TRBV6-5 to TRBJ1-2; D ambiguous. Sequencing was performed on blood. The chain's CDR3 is CASSYVGIDGYTF. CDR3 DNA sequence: TGTGCCAGCAGTTACGTGGGGATCGATGGCTACACCTTC.